Detailed here is one T cell receptor beta chain. Its antigen remains unknown. RNA extraction used unfractionated whole blood as the source of total RNA. It was the library that attached unique molecular identifiers to individual cDNA molecules. The authors' processing: Sample-level TCR yields exhibited a median of roughly 96,000, with a range of roughly 23,224 to 700,000. TCRdb analysed the reads with MiXCR anew, one entry per CDR3 protein. TCRdb's processing, not the authors' own work, is the source of the V and J calls. The sample yields about 120,000 distinct CDR3 sequences, approximately 9.3% seen once. This entry comes from a study of human T cells and chemical hapten exposure. Study-level background: Small differences in pooled library volume mainly drove the variation in TCR yields per sample. Overall study results and limits: The study found that DPC sensitization did not change TCRs above 1 in 1000 frequency.

Germline trimming cut 6 bases from V and 5 bases from J; bases unmatched to any gene: 6. CDR1 is SGHVS, CDR2 FQNEAQ, per germline. This CDR3 spans 14 amino acids. The receptor comes from a human donor in good health. Some clones in this sample may be carry-over from other donors' samples. The V gene is TRBV7-8, the J gene TRBJ1-4; TRBD1 matches at 7 bases. The specimen sequenced was whole blood. The CDR3 here is CASSPIQGNEKLFF. The CDR3, as DNA: TGTGCCAGCAGTCCTATACAGGGGAATGAAAAACTGTTTTTT. The variable domain in full, completed from reference TRBV7-8 and TRBJ1-4, reads GAGVSQSPRYKVAKRGQDVALRCDPISGHVSLFWYQQALGQGPEFLTYFQNEAQLDKSGLPSDRFFAERPEGSVSTLKIQRTQQEDSAVYLCASSPIQGNEKLFFGSGTQLSVL.